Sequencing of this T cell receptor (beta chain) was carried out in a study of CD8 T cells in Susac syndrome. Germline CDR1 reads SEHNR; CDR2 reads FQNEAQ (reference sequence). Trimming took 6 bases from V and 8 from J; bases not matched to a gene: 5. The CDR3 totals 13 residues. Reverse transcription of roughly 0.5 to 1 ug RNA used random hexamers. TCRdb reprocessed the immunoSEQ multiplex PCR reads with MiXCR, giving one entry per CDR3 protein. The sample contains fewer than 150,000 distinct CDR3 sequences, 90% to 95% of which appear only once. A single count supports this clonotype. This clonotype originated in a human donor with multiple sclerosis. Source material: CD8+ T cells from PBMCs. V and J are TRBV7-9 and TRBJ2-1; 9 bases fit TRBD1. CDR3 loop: CASRNTGGDEQFF. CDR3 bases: TGTGCCAGCAGAAATACAGGGGGCGATGAGCAGTTCTTC.